The clone carrying this TCR beta chain appeared a few times. The CDR3 covers 13 residues. Germline values: CDR1 LNHDA, CDR2 SQIVND (reference sequence). V was trimmed by 3 bases and J by 4 bases, leaving 10 bases between them. Per the original methods: Amplification from reference gene primers served as the basis for estimated nucleated cell counts. Using immunoSEQ multiplex PCR, the repertoire was profiled, and TCRdb retains in-frame clones only, with some absent. V and J calls and clone size are those listed in that table; D and trimming were worked out from the DNA. The sample carries 150,000 to 200,000 clones, around 86% recorded once. The data were obtained in a study of blood T cell repertoires in COVID-19.

This TCR was sampled from a woman aged 25-40 years who had recovered from COVID-19. The chain links TRBV19 to TRBJ2-7, with D perhaps matching TRBD1 (6 bases). Sequencing was done on a sample of PBMCs or T cells enriched from blood (not recorded which). CDR3 protein: CASSIPGTYEQYF. Written as DNA, the CDR3 is TGTGCCAGTAGTATCCCCGGGACATACGAGCAGTACTTC.